This T cell receptor beta chain was recorded in a study of blood T cell repertoires in COVID-19. Background on the study: Samples came from the United States, Italy and Spain, spanning acute and convalescent COVID-19. From T cells, B-cell-depleted T cells, or PBMCs came the material, which was cDNA or gDNA.

Original processing notes: Amplifying reference gene primers gave estimates of nucleated cell counts. Sequencing used immunoSEQ multiplex PCR; TCRdb keeps in-frame clones, though not all of them. The V and J calls and the clone size are those of that table, but D and trimming were determined from the DNA. The repertoire holds around 82,000 clones, with approximately 86% as singletons. The germline V gene encodes CDR1 LNHDA and CDR2 SQIVND (reference sequence). Trimming removed 3 bases at V and 1 base at J, with 9 bases between. The CDR3 covers 14 residues. Seattle patients were enrolled while actively infected and followed longitudinally.

The TCR was taken from an elderly man with COVID-19, enrolled during active disease. The chain is built from TRBV19 and TRBJ1-1, with a tentative D call TRBD1 (6 bases). Sequencing used peripheral blood. CDR3 in DNA: TGTGCCAGTAGTATCGACAGGCCGAACACTGAAGCTTTCTTT. It codes for CASSIDRPNTEAFF.